The 12 T cell receptor beta chains listed next were all sequenced from one sample in a study of shared clonotypes between healthy human individuals. Here immunoSEQ multiplex PCR was the method, and the copy in TCRdb shows in-frame clones only, minus some. Found here are more than 1.2 million clones, approximately 98.5% of them singletons; the top ten hold 0.36%. The sample comprised naive CD4+ T cells sorted from blood. Subset here: CD45RA+ positively selected. The receptors shown here come from a man in his thirties or forties in good health.

The chain carries TRBV4-1 and TRBJ2-4, with D tentatively TRBD1 or TRBD2 (5 bases each). The CDR3 sequence is 16 residues long. V was shortened by 3 bases and J by 1 base, with 13 bases between the two germline ends. Germline V gives CDR1 MGHRA, CDR2 YSYEKL. The CDR3 loop is CASSQGVGRAKNIQYF. The DNA for the CDR3 is TGCGCCAGCAGCCAGGGGGTGGGTAGGGCCAAAAACATTCAGTACTTC.

This rearrangement joins TRBV27 to TRBJ2-7; a possible D gene is TRBD1 (6 bases). Germline loops: CDR1 MNHEY, CDR2 SMNVEV (reference sequence). This CDR3 has 15 residues. The V end was cut by 6 bases, the J end by 2 bases, with 17 bases between. CDR3 amino acids: CASSFAPRGPYEQYF. The CDR3 DNA reads as TGTGCCAGCAGCTTCGCCCCCAGGGGACCCTACGAGCAGTACTTC.

The V gene is TRBV4-3, the J gene TRBJ2-5, with a possible D match to TRBD1 (6 bases). V was trimmed by 0 bases and J by 4 bases, leaving 9 bases between them. CDR3 size: 14 residues. Germline CDR1 and CDR2: LGHNA and YSLEER. The CDR3 loop is CASSQEPGAETQYF. The CDR3 DNA follows: TGCGCCAGCAGCCAAGAACCAGGGGCAGAGACCCAGTACTTC.

This clone was counted a single time. This rearrangement joins TRBV6-5 to TRBJ2-2; D remains unclear. Germline CDR1 and CDR2: MNHEY and SVGAGI. Trimming left V 0 bases short and J 1 base short, with 6 bases between. This CDR3 is 15 amino acids long. CDR3 sequence reads: CASSYSTQNTGELFF. The CDR3 DNA is TGTGCCAGCAGTTACTCGACGCAGAACACCGGGGAGCTGTTTTTT.

The chain employs TRBV5-4 and TRBJ2-2, with 11 nucleotides matching TRBD2. Looked up from germline, CDR1 is SGHNT and CDR2 is YYREEE (reference sequence). The CDR3 runs 14 residues. Trimming cost V 4 bases and J 6 bases; bases outside gene matches: 2. This CDR3 reads CASSRLAGSGELFF. CDR3 nucleotides: TGTGCCAGCAGCCGACTAGCGGGGTCCGGGGAGCTGTTTTTT.

The V and J genes are TRBV5-1 and TRBJ2-5, with D possibly being TRBD1 (6 bases). The CDR3 has 11 residues. Germline assignment: CDR1 SGHRS and CDR2 YFSETQ. With 0 bases removed from V and 9 bases from J, the gap between germline ends came to 6 bases. CDR3 bases: TGCGCCAGCAGCTTGGAGGGGGCCCAGTACTTC. It is translated as CASSLEGAQYF.

V and J are TRBV5-1 and TRBJ2-1, with D possibly matching TRBD1 (6 bases). Trimming took 3 bases from V and 5 from J, leaving 21 bases between them. Germline V gene data show CDR1 as SGHRS and CDR2 as YFSETQ. The CDR3 runs 17 residues. This chain's CDR3 is CASSSTPGQGTNNEQFF. For the CDR3, the DNA is TGCGCCAGCAGCTCTACACCGGGACAAGGAACCAACAATGAGCAGTTCTTC. Full variable domain (remainder filled in from reference TRBV5-1 and TRBJ2-1): KAGVTQTPRYLIKTRGQQVTLSCSPISGHRSVSWYQQTPGQGLQFLFEYFSETQRNKGNFPGRFSGRQFSNSRSEMNVSTLELGDSALYLCASSSTPGQGTNNEQFFGPGTRLTVL.

The chain couples TRBV5-1 to TRBJ2-3; tentatively, D is TRBD1 (5 bases). Between the trimmed V and J ends, which lost 6 bases and 0 bases, there was a span of 8 bases. The CDR3 runs to 13 residues. From germline, CDR1 is SGHRS and CDR2 YFSETQ. In DNA, the CDR3 is TGCGCCAGCAATGGGGCAAGCACAGATACGCAGTATTTT. Its translation is CASNGASTDTQYF.

Here the CDR3 DNA reads TGTGCCAGTAGTGACAGGGCCTCCTACGAGCAGTACTTC. This sequence encodes CASSDRASYEQYF. The genes are TRBV19 and TRBJ2-7; 7 bases match TRBD1. This CDR3 has 13 residues. The V segment lost 5 bases and the J segment 0 bases; nucleotides outside the gene matches: 1. Germline lookup yields CDR1 LNHDA and CDR2 SQIVND (reference sequence).

The gene calls are TRBV18 and TRBJ2-2, with D unclear. With 8 bases removed from V and 4 bases from J, the gap between germline ends came to 14 bases. Germline lookup yields CDR1 KGHSH and CDR2 LQKENI. The CDR3 extends over 14 amino acids. The CDR3 sequence: CASNLFSSTGELFF. DNA for the CDR3: TGTGCCAGCAACCTGTTTTCCTCCACCGGGGAGCTGTTTTTT.

The chain links TRBV28 to TRBJ1-5, with D perhaps TRBD1 (6 bases). Germline V gives CDR1 MDHEN, CDR2 SYDVKM. V was cut by 8 bases and J by 4 bases, with 18 bases left in between. This CDR3 contains 15 residues. CDR3 nucleotides: TGTGCCAGCGCCTCGCCCAGGGGTGGGAATCAGCCCCAGCATTTT. The encoded protein is CASASPRGGNQPQHF. Looking up the rest from reference TRBV28 and TRBJ1-5 gives the full variable domain: DVKVTQSSRYLVKRTGEKVFLECVQDMDHENMFWYRQDPGLGLRLIYFSYDVKMKEKGDIPEGYSVSREKKERFSLILESASTNQTSMYLCASASPRGGNQPQHFGDGTRLSIL.

This clone appeared once. The genes are TRBV12-5 and TRBJ2-5, with 9 bases identical to TRBD1. J gave up 7 bases and V 5 bases, and 17 bases lay outside the gene matches. The germline CDR1 and CDR2 sequences are LGHNT and FRNRAP. The CDR3 covers 17 residues. The CDR3 region has the DNA TGTGCTAGTGGTCCGGACCACCACCGGACAGGGGAAGGGACCCAGTACTTC. This gives the protein CASGPDHHRTGEGTQYF.